This passage covers 4 T cell receptor beta chains from one sample sequenced in a study of vaccination effects on CD4 cells after COVID-19. Which antigens these TCRs recognize remains unknown. With the ViraFEST assay, the study expanded antigen-specific CD4+ T cells using viral peptide pools, then sequenced them. Once cultured for around 11 days, the cells underwent separation to obtain CD4+ T cells. All study participants received two doses of BNT162b2 or mRNA-1273 vaccine. This table comes from immunoSEQ multiplex PCR, and its TCRdb copy is limited to in-frame clones, with some not included. The sample yields 20,000 to 30,000 clones, around 70% seen once. The sample in question was CD4+ T cells from PBMCs cultured with SARS-CoV-2 spike peptides, obtained after COVID-19 vaccination. These receptors were collected from a human donor who received a COVID-19 vaccine.

The V call is TRBV5-4, the J call TRBJ2-1, with 7 bases identical to TRBD2. In germline, CDR1 is SGHNT, CDR2 YYREEE (reference sequence). The CDR3 is 17 residues long. V was pared by 4 bases and J by 3 bases, with 13 bases of the junction left unmatched. CDR3 coding DNA: TGTGCCAGCAGCCCGGACGGGCTAGCGGCTAACTACAATGAGCAGTTCTTC. It specifies CASSPDGLAANYNEQFF.

The rearrangement uses TRBV28 and TRBJ1-4, with D tentatively TRBD1 (6 bases). This CDR3 has 16 residues. V was clipped by 3 bases and J by 8 bases, with 19 bases between them. Germline CDR1 reads MDHEN; CDR2 reads SYDVKM. Here the CDR3 reads CASSLGGGPRGEKLFF. The DNA for the CDR3 is TGTGCCAGCAGTTTGGGGGGGGGCCCACGAGGGGAAAAACTGTTTTTT.

The rearrangement uses TRBV19 and TRBJ2-5, with D possibly called TRBD1 or TRBD2 (6 bases each). Germline V gene data show CDR1 as LNHDA and CDR2 as SQIVND (reference sequence). CDR3 size: 14 residues. Trimming took off 1 base at V and 4 bases at J, with 10 bases between the two ends. The CDR3 spells CASSIAGGSETQYF. In DNA form, the CDR3 reads TGTGCCAGTAGTATAGCCGGGGGCTCAGAGACCCAGTACTTC.

This chain links TRBV3-1 (or the pseudogene TRBV3-2) with TRBJ1-6; D is uncertain. From germline, CDR1 is LGHDT and CDR2 YNNKEL (reference sequence). The CDR3 has 15 amino acids. Between the trimmed V and J ends, which lost 1 base and 9 bases, there was a span of 13 bases. The CDR3, as DNA: TGTGCCAGCAGCCAAGGTTTAGGGCTCGGTTCACCCCTCCACTTT. It specifies CASSQGLGLGSPLHF.